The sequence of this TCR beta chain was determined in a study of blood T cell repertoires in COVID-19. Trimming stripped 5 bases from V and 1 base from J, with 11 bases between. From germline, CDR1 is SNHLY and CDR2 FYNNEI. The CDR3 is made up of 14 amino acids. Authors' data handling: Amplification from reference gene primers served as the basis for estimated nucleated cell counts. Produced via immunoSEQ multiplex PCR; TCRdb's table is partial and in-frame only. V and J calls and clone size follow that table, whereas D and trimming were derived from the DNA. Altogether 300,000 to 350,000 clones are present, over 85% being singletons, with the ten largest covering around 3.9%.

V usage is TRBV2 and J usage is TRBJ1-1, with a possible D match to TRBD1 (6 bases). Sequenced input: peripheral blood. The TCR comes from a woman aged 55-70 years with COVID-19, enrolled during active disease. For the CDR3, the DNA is TGTGCCAGCAGTTCGGGACACCAGAACACTGAAGCTTTCTTT. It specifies CASSSGHQNTEAFF.